Listed below are T cell receptor beta chains from one sample, sequenced in a study of robustness of blood B and T cell sequencing. From the PCR reads, TCRdb called clonotypes with MiXCR, one entry per CDR3 protein. The sample gives more than 1,500 distinct CDR3 sequences, 56% of which show up once; approximately 44% is in the top ten. The sequencing input was peripheral blood. The receptor set was obtained from a human donor in good health. Each CDR3 is given with its conserved first and last residue. The order of the fields is CDR3 protein, J gene, V gene, CDR3 length.

CASSLRPGQRNDNEQFF,TRBJ2-1,TRBV27,17
CASSLLSGNTIYF,TRBJ1-3,TRBV11-1,13
CAISGRGDHGTFYGYTF,TRBJ1-2,TRBV10-3,17
CSVAGGQAYEQYF,TRBJ2-7,TRBV29-1,13
CSVELTERYTEAFF,TRBJ1-1,TRBV29-1,14
CASSESAGDGTTEAFF,TRBJ1-1,TRBV10-1,16
CASSQAAGYEQYF,TRBJ2-7,TRBV4-1,13
CASSDFNTGELFF,TRBJ2-2,TRBV2,13
CASSDPGTVTYGYTF,TRBJ1-2,TRBV13,15
CSAREGAIYGYTF,TRBJ1-2,TRBV20-1,13
CSASTREGTEAFF,TRBJ1-1,TRBV29-1,13
CASSQVASRNEQYF,TRBJ2-7,TRBV3-1,14
CASGNSNEQFF,TRBJ2-1,TRBV7-9,11
CAISALLGGEGGYTF,TRBJ1-2,TRBV10-3,15
CSVPGHHPGGNEKLFF,TRBJ1-4,TRBV20-1,16
CASSYFTGAGYTF,TRBJ1-2,TRBV6-5,13
CASSWTGSDGYTF,TRBJ1-2,TRBV5-5,13
CAISPLDSYGYTF,TRBJ1-2,TRBV10-3,13
CSASPPAGEKLFF,TRBJ1-4,TRBV20-1,13
CASSLSLKVDTIYF,TRBJ1-3,TRBV5-4,14
CASSRFGTGGWDTEAFF,TRBJ1-1,TRBV7-8,17
CASSSPWGQGAKSYNEQFF,TRBJ2-1,TRBV4-1,19
CASSLVYLSSYEQYF,TRBJ2-7,TRBV5-5,15
CASSLLGVNTEALF,TRBJ1-1,TRBV7-3,14
CASSLGVDDTQYF,TRBJ2-3,TRBV7-7,13
CASSLTDKTEAFF,TRBJ1-1,TRBV6-5,13
CASSLVVDSPLHF,TRBJ1-6,TRBV12-3/TRBV12-4,13
CAISETGTVVVNYGYTF,TRBJ1-2,TRBV10-3,17
CASSFNDGANVLTF,TRBJ2-6,TRBV7-6,14
CAWSVLTHTGADGNEKLFF,TRBJ1-4,TRBV30,19
CASSLPRGEEQFF,TRBJ2-1,TRBV4-1,13
CASSQGRVGYEQYF,TRBJ2-7,TRBV4-2,14
CASSFRQGDTGELFF,TRBJ2-2,TRBV6-5,15
CASRLRGFTDTQYF,TRBJ2-3,TRBV5-6,14
CASSRGQQRSGNTIYF,TRBJ1-3,TRBV5-5,16
CASTPRRTGELFF,TRBJ2-2,TRBV7-2,13
CASSQDRLGPDTQYF,TRBJ2-3,TRBV3-1,15
CASRVSGSPGANVLTF,TRBJ2-6,TRBV6-1,16
CASSDTDYNEQFF,TRBJ2-1,TRBV6-5,13
CASSWGGDSNQPQHF,TRBJ1-5,TRBV19,15
CSVGDQGEAFF,TRBJ1-1,TRBV29-1,11
CASSLNRGYSGANVLTF,TRBJ2-6,TRBV27,17
CASSLGISRGGYGYTF,TRBJ1-2,TRBV7-2,16
CANSGQGNYGYTF,TRBJ1-2,TRBV10-3,13
CASRDRGGYNEQFF,TRBJ2-1,TRBV6-6,14
CASSLKNYGYTF,TRBJ1-2,TRBV12-3/TRBV12-4,12
CASSVLASGTDTQYF,TRBJ2-3,TRBV7-6,15
CASSLGDNSNQPQHF,TRBJ1-5,TRBV5-1,15
CASSLGSSEQFF,TRBJ2-1,TRBV11-1,12
CASSYAAGKGDNTEAFF,TRBJ1-1,TRBV6-2/TRBV6-3,17
CAWSSGQGDQPQHF,TRBJ1-5,TRBV30,14
CASSLRTSGDTQYF,TRBJ2-3,TRBV7-6,14
CASRKIDGEQFF,TRBJ2-1,TRBV5-4,12
CAWSEGVSGNTIYF,TRBJ1-3,TRBV30,14
CASSPRLAGGRGNEQFF,TRBJ2-1,TRBV7-8,17
CASSPSVDGGAYEQYF,TRBJ2-7,TRBV7-9,16